A single sample gave rise to the 7 T cell receptor beta chains below, sequenced in a study of blood T cell repertoires in COVID-19. Data came from immunoSEQ multiplex PCR; TCRdb stores just in-frame clones and leaves some out. The sample lists under 250,000 clones, around 83% seen once, with roughly 2% in the top ten. The sample comprised peripheral blood. The receptors shown here come from a young man who had recovered from COVID-19.

CDR3 DNA: TGCGCCAGCAGCCGACAGGGCAACGAGCAGTTCTTC. Amino acids: CASSRQGNEQFF. J is TRBJ2-1 and V is TRBV4-1; 7 nucleotides line up with TRBD1. Germline V lookup: CDR1 MGHRA, CDR2 YSYEKL. The CDR3 is 12 residues long. V shed 4 bases, J shed 10 bases, and the junction held 4 bases outside the gene matches.

This chain uses TRBV5-1 with TRBJ1-1; TRBD1 might be the D (5 bases). V was shortened by 3 bases and J by 0 bases, with 12 bases between the two germline ends. In germline, CDR1 is SGHRS, CDR2 YFSETQ. This CDR3 has 15 residues. CDR3 DNA: TGCGCCAGCAGCTCACTTCAGGGTATGAACACTGAAGCTTTCTTT. Its protein is CASSSLQGMNTEAFF.

The CDR3 nucleotides read TGTGCCAGCAGGTTGGGGGGGCCAGGTGATGAGCAGTTCTTC. Its protein is CASRLGGPGDEQFF. The rearrangement joins TRBV6-5 to TRBJ2-1, with D possibly matching TRBD2 (7 bases). Germline V gene sequence: CDR1 MNHEY, CDR2 SVGAGI. The CDR3 consists of 14 residues. With 6 bases removed from V and 8 bases from J, the gap between germline ends came to 17 bases.

This rearrangement joins TRBV15 to TRBJ2-7; no firm D call. The V end was cut by 1 base, the J end by 0 bases, with 7 bases between. The CDR3 sequence is 14 residues long. Germline values: CDR1 LNHNV, CDR2 YYDKDF (reference sequence). The CDR3 DNA reads TGTGCCACCAGCAGAGGAGAGGCCTCCTACGAGCAGTACGTC. Translating gives CATSRGEASYEQYV.

The chain carries TRBV7-2 and TRBJ1-1, with 7 bases aligning to TRBD1. CDR3 length equals 13 residues. The germline V gene encodes CDR1 SGHTA and CDR2 FQGNSA. The ends lost 3 bases at V and 4 bases at J; junction bases unmatched: 2. CDR3 sequence: CASSLGTATEAFF. For the CDR3, the DNA is TGTGCCAGCAGCTTGGGGACAGCCACTGAAGCTTTCTTT. The whole variable domain, filled in from reference TRBV7-2 and TRBJ1-1, reads GAGVSQSPSNKVTEKGKDVELRCDPISGHTALYWYRQSLGQGLEFLIYFQGNSAPDKSGLPSDRFSAERTGGSVSTLTIQRTQQEDSAVYLCASSLGTATEAFFGQGTRLTVV.

The gene calls are TRBV5-8 and TRBJ2-5; TRBD2 matches 11 bases. The CDR3 sequence is 16 residues long. The germline CDR1 and CDR2 sequences are SGHTS and YDEGEE. Germline trimming cut 0 bases from V and 3 bases from J; bases unmatched to any gene: 4. This CDR3 is CASSLELAGEKETQYF. CDR3 nucleotide sequence: TGTGCCAGCAGCTTGGAACTAGCGGGGGAGAAAGAGACCCAGTACTTC.

The V call is TRBV6-1, the J call TRBJ1-1; D is possibly TRBD1 (5 bases). V was cut by 2 bases and J by 1 base, with 8 bases left in between. CDR3 size: 14 residues. Germline CDR1 and CDR2: MNHNS and SASEGT. The CDR3 reads CASSELGGNTEAFF. The CDR3 DNA follows: TGTGCCAGCAGTGAATTGGGGGGGAACACTGAAGCTTTCTTT.